The next 22 T cell receptor beta chains were all read from a single sample in a study of blood T cell repertoires in COVID-19. Data came from immunoSEQ multiplex PCR; TCRdb stores just in-frame clones and leaves some out. The sample comprises over 150,000 clones, about 80% of which are singletons, and under 20% rests with the top ten. Sample: PBMCs or T cells enriched from blood (not recorded which). These receptors originate from a woman in her sixties or seventies in a cohort exposed to, infected with or recovered from COVID-19 (not recorded which).

The chain links TRBV7-3 to TRBJ2-7; a weak D match, TRBD2 (6 bases). Germline-derived CDR1 and CDR2 are SGHTA and FQGTGA. This CDR3 region has 13 residues. The ends were cut back, 2 bases at V and 6 bases at J, with 11 bases in the middle. CDR3 nucleotide sequence: TGTGCCAGCAGCTTATATGGACTATCCGAGCAGTACTTC. It encodes CASSLYGLSEQYF.

The chain is built from TRBV28 and TRBJ2-1; D not certain. The germline V gene encodes CDR1 MDHEN and CDR2 SYDVKM. Trimming shortened V by 4 bases and J by 7 bases, and 20 bases separated the two germline ends. There are 16 residues in the CDR3. In DNA, the CDR3 is TGTGCCAGCAGTTCCTCGGAGAGTTTACTGAGGAATGAGCAGTTCTTC. Protein: CASSSSESLLRNEQFF.

The chain combines TRBV6-5 with TRBJ2-1; D perhaps matches TRBD2 (6 bases). Trimming took 6 bases from V and 7 from J, leaving 19 bases between them. The CDR3 spans 15 residues. CDR1 MNHEY and CDR2 SVGAGI come from the germline V gene. CDR3 in amino acids: CASRRLLAAANEQFF. CDR3 DNA sequence: TGTGCCAGCAGGAGGTTACTAGCTGCTGCGAATGAGCAGTTCTTC.

The chain combines TRBV27 with TRBJ1-5; a weak D match, TRBD1 (6 bases). V shed 5 bases and J shed 5 bases, with 10 bases lying between them. This CDR3 is 13 amino acids long. Germline V gene data show CDR1 as MNHEY and CDR2 as SMNVEV (reference sequence). CDR3 in amino acids: CASSPGDYQPQHF. In DNA, the CDR3 is TGTGCCAGCAGTCCAGGGGATTATCAGCCCCAGCATTTT.

The chain combines TRBV15 with TRBJ1-2, with D uncertain. Germline CDR1 is LNHNV and CDR2 is YYDKDF (reference sequence). Deletions cut 0 bases from V and 7 bases from J, with 12 bases between. CDR3 length: 14 amino acids. The CDR3 sequence is CATSRDLPSSGYTF. The CDR3 DNA sequence: TGTGCCACCAGCAGAGATCTCCCCTCCTCTGGCTACACCTTC.

The V call is TRBV2, the J call TRBJ2-2; 7 bases agree with TRBD1. V was clipped by 6 bases and J by 3 bases; unmatched bases: 7. The CDR3 contains 15 residues. Per germline, CDR1 SNHLY and CDR2 FYNNEI. The CDR3, as DNA: TGTGCCAGCAGAGACAGGGAGTCGGACACCGGGGAGCTGTTTTTT. It codes for CASRDRESDTGELFF.

V gene TRBV29-1 combines with J gene TRBJ2-2; 8 bases are a match to TRBD1. This CDR3 has 15 residues. Germline trimming cut 6 bases from V and 0 bases from J; bases unmatched to any gene: 6. CDR1 is SQVTM, CDR2 ANQGSEA, per germline. In DNA form, the CDR3 reads TGCAGCGTGGGTAGACAGGGGCCGAACACCGGGGAGCTGTTTTTT. Residues: CSVGRQGPNTGELFF.

The chain couples TRBV19 to TRBJ2-5; the match to TRBD2 covers 7 bases. V was clipped by 4 bases and J by 1 base; unmatched bases: 6. The CDR3 length is 15 residues. CDR1 LNHDA and CDR2 SQIVND come from the germline V gene (reference sequence). The CDR3 DNA reads TGTGCCAGTAGTAGTATTGGGGGGGTCCAAGAGACCCAGTACTTC. As protein: CASSSIGGVQETQYF. The full variable domain, with the rest looked up from reference TRBV19 and TRBJ2-5, is DGGITQSPKYLFRKEGQNVTLSCEQNLNHDAMYWYRQDPGQGLRLIYYSQIVNDFQKGDIAEGYSVSREKKESFPLTVTSAQKNPTAFYLCASSSIGGVQETQYFGPGTRLLVL.

This clone was detected only a few times. The V gene is TRBV5-1, the J gene TRBJ2-1, with 7 bases identical to TRBD1. CDR1 is SGHRS, CDR2 YFSETQ, per germline. The CDR3 covers 15 residues. Germline trimming cut 4 bases from V and 1 base from J; bases unmatched to any gene: 5. The CDR3 DNA is TGCGCCAGCAGCCTGACAGGGCTTTCCTACAATGAGCAGTTCTTC. It encodes CASSLTGLSYNEQFF.

The chain employs TRBV7-8 and TRBJ1-4; D is uncertain. The germline V and J ends were trimmed by 6 bases and 0 bases, with 17 bases remaining between them. This CDR3 is built from 17 residues. The V gene's germline CDR1 is SGHVS and CDR2 FQNEAQ. CDR3 bases: TGTGCCAGCAGACCGAGGAGGGCAGCTGCAACTAATGAAAAACTGTTTTTT. Translated, it gives CASRPRRAAATNEKLFF.

V is TRBV6-5 and J is TRBJ2-2, with 7 bases fitting TRBD1. The CDR3 consists of 15 residues. V lost 6 bases and J lost 1; bases outside the gene matches: 5. Germline loops: CDR1 MNHEY, CDR2 SVGAGI. Here the CDR3 reads CASRRDSRNTGELFF. In DNA, the CDR3 is TGTGCCAGCAGGAGGGACAGCAGGAACACCGGGGAGCTGTTTTTT.

The V call is TRBV19, the J call TRBJ1-2; D unclear. CDR3 length equals 14 residues. Per the germline V gene, CDR1 is LNHDA and CDR2 is SQIVND (reference sequence). Trimming stripped 3 bases from V and 2 bases from J, with 10 bases between. The DNA of the CDR3 is TGTGCCAGTAGTATTCTTCGTGGCAACTATGGCTACACCTTC. Amino acid sequence: CASSILRGNYGYTF.

J is TRBJ1-4 and V is TRBV7-8; maybe TRBD1 (6 bases). Per germline, CDR1 SGHVS and CDR2 FQNEAQ. The CDR3 loop spans 15 amino acids. Trimming shortened V by 1 base and J by 8 bases, and 14 bases separated the two germline ends. CDR3 region: CASSLVGGALEKLFF. The CDR3 region has the DNA TGTGCCAGCAGCTTAGTGGGGGGGGCGCTGGAAAAACTGTTTTTT.

The genes are TRBV19 and TRBJ2-7; 8 positions agree with TRBD1. The germline CDR1 and CDR2 sequences are LNHDA and SQIVND (reference sequence). V shed 5 bases, J shed 6 bases, and the junction held 12 bases outside the gene matches. The CDR3 consists of 15 residues. This CDR3 is CASSDPWGTGSEQYF. The DNA for the CDR3 is TGTGCCAGTAGTGATCCTTGGGGGACAGGATCCGAGCAGTACTTC.

This chain joins TRBV24-1 and TRBJ2-4, with TRBD2 identical over 7 bases. Germline CDR1 KGHDR, CDR2 SFDVKD. V was clipped by 6 bases and J by 6 bases; unmatched bases: 4. The CDR3 is made up of 13 amino acids. The CDR3 protein is CATSRSSGNIQYF. CDR3 bases: TGTGCCACCAGTAGGTCTAGCGGAAACATTCAGTACTTC.

The chain employs TRBV29-1 and TRBJ2-1; D remains unclear. Trimming removed 0 bases from V and 5 bases from J, with 5 bases in between. This CDR3 spans 12 amino acids. Germline CDR1 SQVTM, CDR2 ANQGSEA. The DNA of the CDR3 is TGCAGCGTTGAAGATTTCAACAATGAGCAGTTCTTC. Amino acids: CSVEDFNNEQFF.

This chain connects TRBV7-9 to TRBJ2-3, with a tentative D call TRBD1 (5 bases). The CDR3 is 18 amino acids. Trimming took off 5 bases at V and 0 bases at J, with 21 bases between the two ends. Germline CDR1 and CDR2: SEHNR and FQNEAQ (reference sequence). CDR3 in amino acids: CASSEGEGIPTSTDTQYF. CDR3 coding DNA: TGTGCCAGCAGCGAAGGGGAAGGGATCCCGACTAGCACAGATACGCAGTATTTT.

This chain joins TRBV4-1 and TRBJ2-2; 9 bases match TRBD1. This CDR3 has 14 residues. CDR1 MGHRA and CDR2 YSYEKL come from the germline V gene. With V trimmed by 4 bases and J by 6 bases, 3 bases remained unmatched. Here the CDR3 reads CASSRGQGSGELFF. In DNA, the CDR3 is TGCGCCAGCAGCCGTGGACAGGGGTCCGGGGAGCTGTTTTTT.

This rearrangement joins TRBV6-5 to TRBJ2-2; perhaps TRBD2 as D (6 bases). CDR1 is MNHEY and CDR2 is SVGAGI in the germline V gene. V was pared by 2 bases and J by 1 base, with 11 bases between. CDR3 size: 16 residues. The CDR3 DNA follows: TGTGCCAGCAGTTACCTTGGGACTGTGAACACCGGGGAGCTGTTTTTT. Encoded protein: CASSYLGTVNTGELFF.

This rearrangement joins TRBV5-1 to TRBJ2-1; D gene uncertain. The V gene's germline CDR1 is SGHRS and CDR2 YFSETQ. The length of the CDR3 is 15 residues. Trimming cost V 0 bases and J 0 bases, with 7 bases left between them. The CDR3 protein is CASSLVRDSYNEQFF. The CDR3 coding sequence is TGCGCCAGCAGCTTGGTCCGAGACTCCTACAATGAGCAGTTCTTC. The whole variable domain, remainder taken from reference TRBV5-1 and TRBJ2-1, is KAGVTQTPRYLIKTRGQQVTLSCSPISGHRSVSWYQQTPGQGLQFLFEYFSETQRNKGNFPGRFSGRQFSNSRSEMNVSTLELGDSALYLCASSLVRDSYNEQFFGPGTRLTVL.

This clone has only a few counts. The chain uses TRBV7-9 and TRBJ1-4; 7 bases align to TRBD1. The CDR3 extends over 16 amino acids. The trim removed 5 bases at V and 3 bases at J, leaving 9 bases unmatched. The germline gives CDR1 SEHNR, CDR2 FQNEAQ (reference sequence). The CDR3 DNA is TGTGCCAGCAGCCAACCTCCGGGACAGTCTAATGAAAAACTGTTTTTT. Translating it yields CASSQPPGQSNEKLFF.

The rearrangement uses TRBV5-1 and TRBJ2-7; D may be TRBD1 (5 bases). The CDR3 is 13 residues long. The germline gives CDR1 SGHRS, CDR2 YFSETQ. V lost 5 bases and J lost 2, with 11 bases in between. CDR3 residues: CASRGEGAYEQYF. CDR3 bases: TGCGCCAGCAGAGGGGAAGGTGCCTACGAGCAGTACTTC.